This record concerns one T cell receptor (beta chain) sequence. Both 60 Vbeta primers and 13 Jbeta primers went into the PCR. Assay: immunoSEQ multiplex PCR; the TCRdb copy retains only in-frame clones and omits some. The data contain 120,000 or so clones, 65% to 85% of them seen just once; the ten biggest clones take up 3.5% to 4%. The data are from a study of cytomegalovirus exposure and HLA in healthy donors. Germline CDR1 SGHVS, CDR2 FQNEAQ. This CDR3 is built from 22 residues. Unmatched junction bases numbered 19, after V lost 4 bases and J lost 4 bases. The chain combines TRBV7-8 with TRBJ2-2; 15 bases line up with TRBD2. Source material: PBMCs. The clonotype was recovered from a man in his late teens or twenties in good health and CMV-seropositive. CDR3 sequence reads: CASSSTLGLAGGYRYFTGELFF. Written as DNA, the CDR3 is TGTGCCAGCAGCTCGACCCTCGGACTAGCGGGAGGGTATCGTTATTTCACCGGGGAGCTGTTTTTT.